The 14 T cell receptor beta chains below were found in one sample sequenced in a study of T-cell memory formation after mild COVID-19. TCRdb used MiXCR to reprocess the 5' RACE reads, holding one entry per CDR3 protein. The sample has 350,000 to 500,000 distinct CDR3 sequences; under 20% are singletons. The sample was PBMCs or a T cell subset sorted from them (not recorded which). These receptors came from a man aged 18 to 35 who had mild COVID-19 (a few samples of this study predate the infection). Cell type and time point are not known.

This chain joins TRBV20-1 and TRBJ1-2; 8 bases agree with TRBD1. V lost 6 bases, J lost 7 bases, and 13 bases stayed unmatched. Germline CDR1 is DFQATT and CDR2 is SNEGSKA (reference sequence). This CDR3 is built from 14 residues. The chain's CDR3 is CSASSGQGAFGYTF. Here the CDR3 DNA reads TGCAGTGCCTCCTCGGGGCAGGGGGCTTTTGGCTACACCTTC.

This clonotype was seen more than once but under ten times. The CDR3 reads CASSYSIGGPKNIQYF. DNA for the CDR3: TGTGCCAGCAGTTACTCGATCGGGGGGCCGAAAAACATTCAGTACTTC. The chain combines TRBV6-5 with TRBJ2-4; D may be TRBD2 (7 bases). The CDR3 is 16 amino acids. The germline V gene encodes CDR1 MNHEY and CDR2 SVGAGI. Trimming stripped 0 bases from V and 4 bases from J, with 13 bases between.

This clonotype was seen only a few times. The chain employs TRBV7-2 and TRBJ1-1; 8 nucleotides line up with TRBD1. The germline gives CDR1 SGHTA, CDR2 FQGNSA. The ends lost 6 bases at V and 5 bases at J; junction bases unmatched: 8. The CDR3 spans 14 residues. CDR3 in DNA: TGTGCCAGCAGAATTGACAGGGGAATGACTGAAGCTTTCTTT. Protein: CASRIDRGMTEAFF.

Here the CDR3 reads CASSLTGGATDTQYF. DNA for the CDR3: TGTGCCAGCAGCCTCACGGGAGGTGCCACAGATACGCAGTATTTT. V usage is TRBV7-8 and J usage is TRBJ2-3; TRBD2 aligns across 7 bases. Looked up from germline, CDR1 is SGHVS and CDR2 is FQNEAQ. This CDR3 has 15 amino acids. V dropped 5 bases and J dropped 2; count of bases not matched to a gene: 7.

The sample holds many counts of this clonotype. Mismatch with germline at one junction end may stem from a read error. The chain couples TRBV7-2 to TRBJ2-1; D is unresolved. The CDR3 extends over 12 amino acids. Germline-derived CDR1 and CDR2 are SGHTA and FQGNSA. The CDR3: CASSLAPNEQFF. CDR3 DNA: TGCGCCAGCAGCTTGGCGCCAAATGAGCAGTTCTTC. Together with reference TRBV7-2 and TRBJ2-1, the CDR3 gives the full variable domain: GAGVSQSPSNKVTEKGKDVELRCDPISGHTALYWYRQSLGQGLEFLIYFQGNSAPDKSGLPSDRFSAERTGGSVSTLTIQRTQQEDSAVYLCASSLAPNEQFFGPGTRLTVL.

This clonotype turned up a few times. This sequence joins TRBV7-7 and TRBJ2-4; the match to TRBD1 covers 9 bases. Trimming removed 7 bases from V and 4 bases from J; junction bases left unmatched: 8. CDR3 size: 15 residues. Germline loops: CDR1 SSHAT, CDR2 FNYEAQ (reference sequence). The CDR3 sequence: CASITADRGKNIQYF. The CDR3 bases are TGTGCCAGCATCACGGCGGACAGGGGTAAAAACATTCAGTACTTC. The full variable domain, its missing parts supplied by reference TRBV7-7 and TRBJ2-4, is GAGVSQSPRYKVTKRGQDVTLRCDPISSHATLYWYQQALGQGPEFLTYFNYEAQPDKSGLPSDRFSAERPEGSISTLTIQRTEQRDSAMYRCASITADRGKNIQYFGAGTRLSVL.

CDR3 loop: CATSDDYGYTF. CDR3 sequence (DNA): TGTGCCACCAGTGATGACTATGGCTACACCTTC. The rearrangement links TRBV24-1 to TRBJ1-2; D not resolved. Trimming left V 3 bases short and J 3 bases short, with 1 base between. Germline V gene lookup returns CDR1 KGHDR and CDR2 SFDVKD. The CDR3 has 11 residues.

V usage is TRBV28 and J usage is TRBJ2-3, with TRBD2 matching 12 bases. Germline V CDR1 and CDR2: MDHEN, SYDVKM. The CDR3 is 18 amino acids. With 2 bases clipped from V and 6 bases from J, the junction kept 12 bases outside the gene matches. The CDR3 DNA sequence: TGTGCCAGCAGTTTAGACCTCCTAGCGGGGGGGCAGCAGGATACGCAGTATTTT. It specifies CASSLDLLAGGQQDTQYF. Based on the CDR3 plus reference TRBV28 and TRBJ2-3, the full variable domain is DVKVTQSSRYLVKRTGEKVFLECVQDMDHENMFWYRQDPGLGLRLIYFSYDVKMKEKGDIPEGYSVSREKKERFSLILESASTNQTSMYLCASSLDLLAGGQQDTQYFGPGTRLTVL.

The gene calls are TRBV20-1 and TRBJ2-2; no firm D call. CDR3 length: 14 residues. V was trimmed by 5 bases and J by 7 bases, leaving 17 bases between them. CDR1 and CDR2 from the germline V gene are DFQATT and SNEGSKA (reference sequence). The DNA of the CDR3 is TGCAGTGCTTTATCGGGCGGTAGTTTCGGGGAGCTGTTTTTT. Amino acids: CSALSGGSFGELFF.

This clonotype was seen only a few times. J is TRBJ1-1 and V is TRBV6-1; D not certain. CDR3 size: 13 residues. Germline assignment: CDR1 MNHNS and CDR2 SASEGT. V lost 3 bases and J 2 bases, leaving 7 bases between the germline ends. CDR3 protein: CASSEAANTEAFF. In DNA form, the CDR3 reads TGTGCCAGCAGTGAGGCCGCAAACACTGAAGCTTTCTTT.

This clonotype has a count of ten or more. J is TRBJ2-1 and V is TRBV6-6; the D gene is possibly TRBD1 (6 bases). Trimming removed 7 bases from V and 9 bases from J, with 10 bases in between. The CDR3 covers 11 residues. Per the germline V gene, CDR1 is MNHNY and CDR2 is SVGAGI (reference sequence). CDR3 bases: TGTGCCAGCACCGAAGGGGGTGAGCAGTTCTTC. This gives the protein CASTEGGEQFF.

This clonotype was found a few times. V usage is TRBV15 and J usage is TRBJ1-5; D call uncertain. Germline V CDR1 and CDR2: LNHNV, YYDKDF (reference sequence). With 0 bases removed from V and 3 bases from J, the gap between germline ends came to 9 bases. CDR3 length: 15 residues. The CDR3 DNA sequence: TGTGCCACCAGCAGAGATAACGCGGTCAATCAGCCCCAGCATTTT. Translation: CATSRDNAVNQPQHF.

This clonotype showed up many times. The rearrangement uses TRBV6-5 and TRBJ2-5, with TRBD2 matching over 7 bases. This CDR3 has 14 residues. Per germline, CDR1 MNHEY and CDR2 SVGAGI. V was pared by 5 bases and J by 1 base, with 4 bases of the junction left unmatched. CDR3 nucleotides: TGTGCCAGCAGTCAGTCTAGCGGCCAAGAGACCCAGTACTTC. It codes for CASSQSSGQETQYF.

Only a few counts were recorded for this clonotype. The V gene is TRBV7-9, the J gene TRBJ2-1, with D possibly TRBD1 on 5 matching bases. CDR1 and CDR2 from the germline V gene are SEHNR and FQNEAQ (reference sequence). The CDR3 consists of 14 residues. V lost 1 base, J lost 6 bases, and 10 bases lay in between. CDR3 amino acids: CASSLGQGINEQFF. CDR3 coding DNA: TGTGCCAGCAGCTTAGGCCAGGGAATCAATGAGCAGTTCTTC.